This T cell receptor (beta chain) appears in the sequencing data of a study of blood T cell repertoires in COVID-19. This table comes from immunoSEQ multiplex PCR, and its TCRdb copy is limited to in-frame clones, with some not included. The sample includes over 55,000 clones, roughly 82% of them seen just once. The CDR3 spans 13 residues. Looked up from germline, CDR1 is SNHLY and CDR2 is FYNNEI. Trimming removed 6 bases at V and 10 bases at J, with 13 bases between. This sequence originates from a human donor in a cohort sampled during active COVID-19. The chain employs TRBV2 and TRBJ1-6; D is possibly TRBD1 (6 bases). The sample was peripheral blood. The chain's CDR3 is CASSDRIGSPLHF. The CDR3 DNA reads TGTGCCAGCAGCGACAGGATCGGGTCACCCCTCCACTTT.